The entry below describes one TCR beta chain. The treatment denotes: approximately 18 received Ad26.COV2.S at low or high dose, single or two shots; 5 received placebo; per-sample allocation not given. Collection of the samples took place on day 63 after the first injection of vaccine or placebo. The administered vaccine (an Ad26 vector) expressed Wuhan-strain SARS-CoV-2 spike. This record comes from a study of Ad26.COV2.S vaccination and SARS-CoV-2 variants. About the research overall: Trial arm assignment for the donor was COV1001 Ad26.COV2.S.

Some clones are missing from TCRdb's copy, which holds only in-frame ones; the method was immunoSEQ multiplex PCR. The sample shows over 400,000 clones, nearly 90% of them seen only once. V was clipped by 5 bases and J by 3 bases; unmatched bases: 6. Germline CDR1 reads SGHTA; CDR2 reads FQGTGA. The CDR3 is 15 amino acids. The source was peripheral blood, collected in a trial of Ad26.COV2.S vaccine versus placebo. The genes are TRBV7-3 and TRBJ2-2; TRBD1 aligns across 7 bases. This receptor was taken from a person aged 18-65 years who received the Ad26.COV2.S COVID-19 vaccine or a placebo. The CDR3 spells CASSISTGHTGELFF. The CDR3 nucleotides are TGTGCCAGCAGCATATCGACAGGGCACACCGGGGAGCTGTTTTTT.